These 3 T cell receptor beta chains originate from one sample sequenced in a study of T cells in Graves' hyperthyroidism and ophthalmopathy. Researchers amplified the TCR beta CDR3 regions from RNA transcripts. The HTBI primer set was used in a first-round RT-PCR of the TCR CDR3. TCRdb reprocessed the multiplex PCR reads with MiXCR, giving one entry per CDR3 protein. The table records 450,000 to 700,000 distinct CDR3 sequences, about half of them present only once. Sequencing input: peripheral blood or thyroid tissue (not recorded which). The receptors here all came from an adult woman with Graves' disease, either hyperthyroidism or ophthalmopathy (not recorded which).

This clonotype was counted once. This CDR3 reads CSATTHFSALHF. The CDR3 DNA follows: TGCAGTGCTACTACACATTTTTCGGCCCTCCACTTT. The chain is built from TRBV20-1 and TRBJ1-6; D unresolved. Looked up from germline, CDR1 is DFQATT and CDR2 is SNEGSKA (reference sequence). The V gene lost 4 bases and the J gene lost 14 bases, with 15 bases spanning the gap. There are 12 residues in the CDR3.

The chain is built from TRBV20-1 and TRBJ1-2, with 10 bases fitting TRBD1. J was trimmed by 4 bases and V by 5 bases; bases with no gene match: 4. The CDR3 spans 13 residues. Germline V CDR1 and CDR2: DFQATT, SNEGSKA (reference sequence). CDR3 in DNA: TGCAGTGCTCCCGGGACAGGGGCCTATGGCTACACCTTC. It specifies CSAPGTGAYGYTF.

In its sample, this clonotype was seen many times. This chain joins TRBV20-1 and TRBJ2-7, with no clear D. V gave up 2 bases and J gave up 3 bases, with 11 bases separating them. CDR1 DFQATT and CDR2 SNEGSKA come from the germline V gene (reference sequence). This CDR3 spans 13 amino acids. CDR3 DNA: TGCAGTGCTAGATTGGGGTGGTTCTACGAGCAGTACTTC. It specifies CSARLGWFYEQYF.